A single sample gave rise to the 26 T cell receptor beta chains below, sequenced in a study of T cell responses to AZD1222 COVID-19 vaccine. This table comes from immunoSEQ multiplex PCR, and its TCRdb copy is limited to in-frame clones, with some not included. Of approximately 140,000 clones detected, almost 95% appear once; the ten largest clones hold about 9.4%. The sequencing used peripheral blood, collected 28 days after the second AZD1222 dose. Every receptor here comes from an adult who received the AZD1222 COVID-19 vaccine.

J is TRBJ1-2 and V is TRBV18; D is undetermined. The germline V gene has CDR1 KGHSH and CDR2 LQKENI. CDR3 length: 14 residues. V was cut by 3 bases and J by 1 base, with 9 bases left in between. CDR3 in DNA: TGTGCCAGCTCACCCAGCGGCGGTAACTATGGCTACACCTTC. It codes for CASSPSGGNYGYTF.

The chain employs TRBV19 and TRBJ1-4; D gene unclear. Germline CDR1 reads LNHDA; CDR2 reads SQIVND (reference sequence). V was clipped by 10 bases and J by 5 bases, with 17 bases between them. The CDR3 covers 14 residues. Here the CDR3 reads CATLARGRNEKLFF. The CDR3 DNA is TGTGCCACCCTAGCCCGCGGGAGGAATGAAAAACTGTTTTTT.

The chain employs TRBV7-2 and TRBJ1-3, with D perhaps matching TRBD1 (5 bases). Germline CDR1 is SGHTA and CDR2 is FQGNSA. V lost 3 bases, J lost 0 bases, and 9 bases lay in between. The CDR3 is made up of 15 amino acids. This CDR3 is CASSFTGISGNTIYF. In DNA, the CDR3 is TGTGCCAGCAGCTTCACAGGCATCTCTGGAAACACCATATATTTT.

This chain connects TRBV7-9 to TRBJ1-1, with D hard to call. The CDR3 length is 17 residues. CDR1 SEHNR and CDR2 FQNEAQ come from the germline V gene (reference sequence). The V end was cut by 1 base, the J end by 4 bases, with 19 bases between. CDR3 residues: CASSLGPEAGGRTEAFF. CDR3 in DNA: TGTGCCAGCAGCTTAGGGCCAGAAGCAGGTGGACGCACTGAAGCTTTCTTT.

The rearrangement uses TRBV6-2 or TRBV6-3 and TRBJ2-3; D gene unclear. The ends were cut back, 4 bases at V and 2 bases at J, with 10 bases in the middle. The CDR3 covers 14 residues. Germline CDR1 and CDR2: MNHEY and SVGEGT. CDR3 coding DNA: TGTGCCAGCAGTTGGGGAAGACTCACAGATACGCAGTATTTT. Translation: CASSWGRLTDTQYF.

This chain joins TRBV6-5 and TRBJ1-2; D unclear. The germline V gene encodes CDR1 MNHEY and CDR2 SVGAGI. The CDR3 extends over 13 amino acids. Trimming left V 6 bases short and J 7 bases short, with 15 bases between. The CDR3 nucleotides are TGTGCCAGCAGGGGTGGGCAGCAGTTTGGCTACACCTTC. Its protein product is CASRGGQQFGYTF.

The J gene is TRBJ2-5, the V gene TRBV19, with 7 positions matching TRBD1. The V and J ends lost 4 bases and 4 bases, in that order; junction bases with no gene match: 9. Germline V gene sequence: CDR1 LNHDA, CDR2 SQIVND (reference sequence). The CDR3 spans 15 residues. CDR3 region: CASSRRQGSRETQYF. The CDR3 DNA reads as TGTGCCAGTAGTAGAAGACAGGGCTCTAGAGAGACCCAGTACTTC.

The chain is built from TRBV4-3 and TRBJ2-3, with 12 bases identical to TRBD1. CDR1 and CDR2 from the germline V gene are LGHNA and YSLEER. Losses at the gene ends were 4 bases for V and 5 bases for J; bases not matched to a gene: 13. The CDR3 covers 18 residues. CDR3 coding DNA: TGCGCCAGCAGCCCGAGGGTTCTGGGACAGGGGGCGAAAGATACGCAGTATTTT. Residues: CASSPRVLGQGAKDTQYF.

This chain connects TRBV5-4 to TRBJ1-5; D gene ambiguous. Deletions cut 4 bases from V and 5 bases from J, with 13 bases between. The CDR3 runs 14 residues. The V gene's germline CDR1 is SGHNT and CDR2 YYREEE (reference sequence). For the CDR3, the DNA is TGTGCCAGCAGCCTGGACGTCGGAGATCAGCCCCAGCATTTT. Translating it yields CASSLDVGDQPQHF. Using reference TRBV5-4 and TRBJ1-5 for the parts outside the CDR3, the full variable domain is ETGVTQSPTHLIKTRGQQVTLRCSSQSGHNTVSWYQQALGQGPQFIFQYYREEENGRGNFPPRFSGLQFPNYSSELNVNALELDDSALYLCASSLDVGDQPQHFGDGTRLSIL.

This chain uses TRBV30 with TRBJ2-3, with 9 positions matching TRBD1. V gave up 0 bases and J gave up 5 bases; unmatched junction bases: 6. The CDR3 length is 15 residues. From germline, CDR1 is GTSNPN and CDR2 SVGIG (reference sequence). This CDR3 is CAWSVGQGLQDTQYF. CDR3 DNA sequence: TGTGCCTGGAGTGTGGGACAGGGTTTGCAAGATACGCAGTATTTT. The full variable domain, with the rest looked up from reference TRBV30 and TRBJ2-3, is SQTIHQWPATLVQPVGSPLSLECTVEGTSNPNLYWYRQAAGRGLQLLFYSVGIGQISSEVPQNLSASRPQDRQFILSSKKLLLSDSGFYLCAWSVGQGLQDTQYFGPGTRLTVL.

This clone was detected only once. CDR3 in amino acids: CASSYEGGEAKNIQYF. CDR3 nucleotide sequence: TGTGCCAGCAGTTATGAGGGGGGAGAGGCCAAAAACATTCAGTACTTC. The chain uses TRBV6-5 and TRBJ2-4; tentatively, D is TRBD1 or TRBD2 (6 bases each). This CDR3 is built from 16 residues. Germline CDR1 is MNHEY and CDR2 is SVGAGI. V lost 3 bases and J lost 1, with 13 bases in between.

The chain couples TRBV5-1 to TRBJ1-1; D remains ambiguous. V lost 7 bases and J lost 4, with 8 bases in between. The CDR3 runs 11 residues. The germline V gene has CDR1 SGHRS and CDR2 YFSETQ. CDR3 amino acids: CASRTGTEAFF. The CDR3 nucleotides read TGCGCCAGCCGAACGGGCACTGAAGCTTTCTTT.

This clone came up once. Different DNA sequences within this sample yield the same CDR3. This chain's CDR3 is CASSITGNTEAFF. For the CDR3, the DNA is TGTGCCAGTAGTATCACCGGGAACACTGAAGCTTTCTTT. V and J are TRBV19 and TRBJ1-1; D is ambiguous. This CDR3 contains 13 residues. The germline V gene has CDR1 LNHDA and CDR2 SQIVND (reference sequence). V was trimmed by 3 bases and J by 1 base, leaving 6 bases between them.

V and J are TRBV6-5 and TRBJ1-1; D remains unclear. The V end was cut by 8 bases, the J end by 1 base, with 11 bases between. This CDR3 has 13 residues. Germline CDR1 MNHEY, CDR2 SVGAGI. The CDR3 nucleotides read TGTGCCAGCGAAGACACACCGAACACTGAAGCTTTCTTT. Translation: CASEDTPNTEAFF.

The CDR3 bases are TGTGCCAGCTCACTGTTTCAGGGTGAAGATGGAAACACCATATATTTT. Translated: CASSLFQGEDGNTIYF. The chain is built from TRBV18 and TRBJ1-3; weak D call: TRBD1 (5 bases). CDR3 length: 16 amino acids. Germline loops: CDR1 KGHSH, CDR2 LQKENI. V lost 4 bases, J lost 3 bases, and 16 bases lay in between.

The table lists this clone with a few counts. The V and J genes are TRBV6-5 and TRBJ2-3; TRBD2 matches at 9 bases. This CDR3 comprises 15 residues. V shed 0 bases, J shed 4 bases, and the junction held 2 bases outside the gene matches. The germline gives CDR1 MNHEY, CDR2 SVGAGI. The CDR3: CASSYSSGSADTQYF. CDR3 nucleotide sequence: TGTGCCAGCAGTTACTCTAGCGGGAGCGCAGATACGCAGTATTTT.

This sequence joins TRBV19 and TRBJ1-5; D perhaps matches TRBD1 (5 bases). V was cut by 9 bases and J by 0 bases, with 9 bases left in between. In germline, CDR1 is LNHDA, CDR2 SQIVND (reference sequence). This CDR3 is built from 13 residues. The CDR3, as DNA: TGTGCCAGCGGACATAATAGCAATCAGCCCCAGCATTTT. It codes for CASGHNSNQPQHF.

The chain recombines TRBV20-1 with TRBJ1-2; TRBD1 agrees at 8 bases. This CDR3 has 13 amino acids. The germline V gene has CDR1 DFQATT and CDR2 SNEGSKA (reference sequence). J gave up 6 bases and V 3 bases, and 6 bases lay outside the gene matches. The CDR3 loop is CSASPRGLDGYTF. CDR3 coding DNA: TGCAGTGCTAGTCCCAGGGGGCTAGATGGCTACACCTTC.

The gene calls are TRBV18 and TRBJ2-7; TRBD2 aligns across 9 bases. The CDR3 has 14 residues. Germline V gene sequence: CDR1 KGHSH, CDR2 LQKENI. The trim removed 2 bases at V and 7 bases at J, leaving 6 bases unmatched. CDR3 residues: CASSPSGLASEQYF. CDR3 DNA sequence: TGTGCCAGCTCACCATCCGGACTAGCGTCGGAGCAGTACTTC.

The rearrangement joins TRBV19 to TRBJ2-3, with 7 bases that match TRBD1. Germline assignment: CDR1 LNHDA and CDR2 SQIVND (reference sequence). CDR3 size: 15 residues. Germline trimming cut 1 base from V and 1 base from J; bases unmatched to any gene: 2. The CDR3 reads CASSIGDRRTDTQYF. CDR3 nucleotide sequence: TGTGCCAGTAGTATAGGGGACAGACGCACAGATACGCAGTATTTT.

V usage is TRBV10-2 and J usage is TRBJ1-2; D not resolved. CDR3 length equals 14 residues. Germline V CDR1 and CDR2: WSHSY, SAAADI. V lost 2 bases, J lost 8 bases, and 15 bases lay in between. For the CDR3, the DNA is TGCGCCAGCAGTGAGACGACAATTCTTCACGGCTACACCTTC. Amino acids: CASSETTILHGYTF.

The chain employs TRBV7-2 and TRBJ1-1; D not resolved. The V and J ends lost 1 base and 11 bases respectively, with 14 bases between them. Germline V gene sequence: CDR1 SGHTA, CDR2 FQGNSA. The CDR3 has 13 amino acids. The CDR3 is CASSLVANQGAFF. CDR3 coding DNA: TGTGCCAGCAGCTTAGTGGCAAACCAAGGTGCTTTCTTT.

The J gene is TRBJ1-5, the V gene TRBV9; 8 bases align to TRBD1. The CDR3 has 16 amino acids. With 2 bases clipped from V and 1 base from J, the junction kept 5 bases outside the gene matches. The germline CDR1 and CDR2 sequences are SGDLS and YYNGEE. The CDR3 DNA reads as TGTGCCAGCAGCGTCGGGGGGGACAGGAGCAATCAGCCCCAGCATTTT. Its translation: CASSVGGDRSNQPQHF. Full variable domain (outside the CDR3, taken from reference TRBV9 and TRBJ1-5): DSGVTQTPKHLITATGQRVTLRCSPRSGDLSVYWYQQSLDQGLQFLIQYYNGEERAKGNILERFSAQQFPDLHSELNLSSLELGDSALYFCASSVGGDRSNQPQHFGDGTRLSIL.

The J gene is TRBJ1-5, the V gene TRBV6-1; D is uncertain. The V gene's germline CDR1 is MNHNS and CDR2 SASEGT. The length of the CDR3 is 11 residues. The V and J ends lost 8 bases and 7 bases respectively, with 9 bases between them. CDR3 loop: CASAGSQPQHF. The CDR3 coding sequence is TGTGCCAGCGCGGGGTCCCAGCCCCAGCATTTT.

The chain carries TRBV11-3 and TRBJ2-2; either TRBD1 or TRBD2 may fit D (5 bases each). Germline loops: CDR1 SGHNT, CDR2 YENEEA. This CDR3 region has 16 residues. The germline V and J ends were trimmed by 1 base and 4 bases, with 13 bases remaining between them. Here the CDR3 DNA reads TGTGCCAGCAGCTTAGGTGGGGGAGTAGGCACCGGGGAGCTGTTTTTT. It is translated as CASSLGGGVGTGELFF.

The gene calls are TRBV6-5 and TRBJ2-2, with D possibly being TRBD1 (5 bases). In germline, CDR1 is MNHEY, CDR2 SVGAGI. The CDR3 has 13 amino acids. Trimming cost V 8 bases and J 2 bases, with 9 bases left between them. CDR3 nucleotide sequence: TGTGCCAGCCCTGACAGAAACACCGGGGAGCTGTTTTTT. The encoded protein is CASPDRNTGELFF.